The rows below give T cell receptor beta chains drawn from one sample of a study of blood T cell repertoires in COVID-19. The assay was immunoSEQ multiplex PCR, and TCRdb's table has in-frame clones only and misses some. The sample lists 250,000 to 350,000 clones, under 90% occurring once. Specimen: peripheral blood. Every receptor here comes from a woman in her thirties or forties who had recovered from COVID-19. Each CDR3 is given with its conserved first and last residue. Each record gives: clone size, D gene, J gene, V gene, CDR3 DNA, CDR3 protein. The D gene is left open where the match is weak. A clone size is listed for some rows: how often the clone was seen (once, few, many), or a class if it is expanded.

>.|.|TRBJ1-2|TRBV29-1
TGCAGCGTTGAGGACAAAGCTAACTATGGCTACACCTTC
CSVEDKANYGYTF
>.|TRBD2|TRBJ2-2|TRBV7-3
TGTGCCAGCAGCATGTATATAGCGGGAGATAGCCCCGGGGAGCTGTTTTTT
CASSMYIAGDSPGELFF
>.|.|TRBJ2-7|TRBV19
TGTGCCAGTAGTATGGGCAGAAGTTACGAGCAGTACTTC
CASSMGRSYEQYF
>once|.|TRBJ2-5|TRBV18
TGTGCCAGCTCACCAGCCCCCGGACTAGGCGCGAGGGGGGAGACCCAGTACTTC
CASSPAPGLGARGETQYF
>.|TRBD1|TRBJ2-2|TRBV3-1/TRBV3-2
TGTGCCAGCAGCCAAGCGGGCAGGGGGCTTGACACCGGGGAGCTGTTTTTT
CASSQAGRGLDTGELFF
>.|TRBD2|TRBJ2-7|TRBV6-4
TGTGCCAGCAGTCCCCTAGCGGGAGGGCAATACGAGCAGTACTTC
CASSPLAGGQYEQYF
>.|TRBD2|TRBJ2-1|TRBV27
TGTGCCAGCAGTTCATGGGGACCGGGACGGCCGGGACTAGCGGGAGACAATGAGCAGTTCTTC
CASSSWGPGRPGLAGDNEQFF
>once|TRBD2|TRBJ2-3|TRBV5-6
TGTGCCAGCAGCCCTCCCGGACTAGCGGCTAGCACAGATACGCAGTATTTT
CASSPPGLAASTDTQYF
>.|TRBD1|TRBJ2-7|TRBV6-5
TGTGCCAGCAGTTACTCTCGGGACAGGTCCTACGAGCAGTACTTC
CASSYSRDRSYEQYF
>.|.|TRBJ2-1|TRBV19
TGTGCCAGTAAGGGCGGACAGGCAAATCTAGCGCACAATGAGCAGTTCTTC
CASKGGQANLAHNEQFF
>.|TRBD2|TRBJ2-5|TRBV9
TGTGCCAGCAGCTTTGCCGGGGGGCTAGCGGGGATGGGAACCCAGTACTTC
CASSFAGGLAGMGTQYF
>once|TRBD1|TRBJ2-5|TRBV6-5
TGTGCCAGCAGTTACTCCGGGACAGGGGTCCAAGAGACCCAGTACTTC
CASSYSGTGVQETQYF
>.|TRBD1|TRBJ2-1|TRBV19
TGTGCCAGTAGTATGAGACAGGGAGCGTCTTACAATGAGCAGTTCTTC
CASSMRQGASYNEQFF
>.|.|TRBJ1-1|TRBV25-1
TGTGCCAGCAGTGAGGGGAGTGGTGGAGCTTTCTTT
CASSEGSGGAFF
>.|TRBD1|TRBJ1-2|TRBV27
TGTGCCAGCAGTTCCCATTCGGGACAGAACTATGGCTACACCTTC
CASSSHSGQNYGYTF
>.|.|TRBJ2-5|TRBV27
TGTGCCAGCAGTTTAGGCAGGAACGGTCAAGAGACCCAGTACTTC
CASSLGRNGQETQYF
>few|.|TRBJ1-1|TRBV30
TGTGCCGCGGGGTCAGGGCGCACTGAAGCTTTCTTT
CAAGSGRTEAFF
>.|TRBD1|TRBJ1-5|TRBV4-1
TGCGCCAGCAGCCCTTCCTTTGACAGGGTCGATAGCAATCAGCCCCAGCATTTT
CASSPSFDRVDSNQPQHF
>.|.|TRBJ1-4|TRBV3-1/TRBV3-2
TGTGCCAGCAGCCAAGTTGTGGAGACCCCCAACGGGGAAAATGAAAAACTGTTTTTT
CASSQVVETPNGENEKLFF
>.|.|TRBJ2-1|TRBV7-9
TGTGCCAGCAGCTTGGGGCCTGAGCAGTTCTTC
CASSLGPEQFF
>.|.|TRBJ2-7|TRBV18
TGTGCCAGCTCACCAAGTGTAGGAGAGTTGTACGAGCAGTACTTC
CASSPSVGELYEQYF
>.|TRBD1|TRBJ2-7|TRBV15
TGTGCCACCAGCAGTTTGCAGGGGGCCTACGAGCAGTACTTC
CATSSLQGAYEQYF
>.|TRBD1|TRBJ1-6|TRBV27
TGTGCCAGCAGTCCAGGGACAGGGTATAATTCACCCCTCCACTTT
CASSPGTGYNSPLHF
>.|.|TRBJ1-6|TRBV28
TGTGCCAGCAGTTTCCGGGACATTCCAACTTCACCCCTCCACTTT
CASSFRDIPTSPLHF
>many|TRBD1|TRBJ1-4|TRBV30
TGTGCCTGGAAAGCTTGGACAGGGGTAAATGAAAAACTGTTTTTT
CAWKAWTGVNEKLFF
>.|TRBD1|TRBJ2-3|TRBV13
TGTGCCAGCAGTCGGGACAAGGACAGGGGAAGGACAGATACGCAGTATTTT
CASSRDKDRGRTDTQYF
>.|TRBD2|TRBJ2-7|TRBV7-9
TGTGCCAGCAGCTCAGCCGGGACTAGCAACGAGCAGTACTTC
CASSSAGTSNEQYF
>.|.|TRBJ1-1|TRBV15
TGTGCCACCAGCAGAGGAGGGGGAAACACTGAAGCTTTCTTT
CATSRGGGNTEAFF
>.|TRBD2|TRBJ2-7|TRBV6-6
TGTGCCAGCAGTCGGGCACTAGCGGGAGAGTTGGAGTACTTC
CASSRALAGELEYF
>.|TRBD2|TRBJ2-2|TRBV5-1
TGCGCCAGCAGCTTGTCAGCGGGAGGCACCGGGGAGCTGTTTTTT
CASSLSAGGTGELFF
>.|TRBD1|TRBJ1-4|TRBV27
TGTGCCAGCAGTTTGGGGGGACAGGGAAATGAAAAACTGTTTTTT
CASSLGGQGNEKLFF
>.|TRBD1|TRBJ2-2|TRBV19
TGTGCCAGTAGTGGGGGGACAGGCGACTTTTCTGCCGGGGAGCTGTTTTTT
CASSGGTGDFSAGELFF
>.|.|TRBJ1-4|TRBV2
TGTGCCAGCAGTGACGGTAATGAAAAACTGTTTTTT
CASSDGNEKLFF
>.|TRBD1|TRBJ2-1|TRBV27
TGTGCCAGCAGTCCCACAGGGGAGCGGTCCTACAATGAGCAGTTCTTC
CASSPTGERSYNEQFF
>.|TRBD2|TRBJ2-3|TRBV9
TGTGCCAGCAGCGGATCTAGCGGATACACAGATACGCAGTATTTT
CASSGSSGYTDTQYF
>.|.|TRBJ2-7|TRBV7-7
TGTGCCAGCAGCCAAACAGACACGGGGATACCCTACGAGCAGTACTTC
CASSQTDTGIPYEQYF
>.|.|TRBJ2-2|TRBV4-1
TGCGCCAGCAGCCAGGCTCCACCGATGCCATTGTTGCGGCCCGGGGAGCTGTTTTTT
CASSQAPPMPLLRPGELFF
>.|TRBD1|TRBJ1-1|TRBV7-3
TGTGCCAGCAGCCGGGGACAGGGGGCGCAAGCTTTCTTT
CASSRGQGAQAFF
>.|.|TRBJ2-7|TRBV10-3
TGTGCCATCGCCTACCGGGAAACGAGCGAGCAGTACTTC
CAIAYRETSEQYF
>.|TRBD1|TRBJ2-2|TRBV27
TGTGCCAGCAGTCCGAGGGGGCCCGACACCGGGGAGCTGTTTTTT
CASSPRGPDTGELFF
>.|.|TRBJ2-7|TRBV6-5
TGTGCCAGCAGTTACTCATCGACATTCTACGAGCAGTACTTC
CASSYSSTFYEQYF
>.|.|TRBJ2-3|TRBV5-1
TGCGCCAGCAGCTTGCGCCCTAGCGTGCCCGGTAGCACAGATACGCAGTATTTT
CASSLRPSVPGSTDTQYF
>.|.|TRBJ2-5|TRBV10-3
TGTGCCATCAAAGGACAGCCAGAAGAGACCCAGTACTTC
CAIKGQPEETQYF
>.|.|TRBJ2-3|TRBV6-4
TGTGCCACCCAACCGGACTATAACACAGATACGCAGTATTTT
CATQPDYNTDTQYF
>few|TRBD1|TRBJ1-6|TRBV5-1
TGCGCCAGCAGGACAGGGACTGTAGCCAATTCACCCCTCCACTTT
CASRTGTVANSPLHF
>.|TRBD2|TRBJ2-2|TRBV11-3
TGTGCCAGCAGCTTGAGTACTAGCGGGACTACCGGGGAGCTGTTTTTT
CASSLSTSGTTGELFF
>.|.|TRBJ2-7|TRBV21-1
TGTGCCAGCAGCAGCAGACAGGGGGGTTCCTACGAGCAGTACTTC
CASSSRQGGSYEQYF
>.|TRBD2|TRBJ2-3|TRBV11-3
TGTGCCAGCAGCTTAGATCGACTAGCGATCACAGATACGCAGTATTTT
CASSLDRLAITDTQYF
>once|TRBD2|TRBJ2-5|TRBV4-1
TGCGCCAGCAGCCCAGTAGCGGGAGGGCCCGTTGAGACCCAGTACTTC
CASSPVAGGPVETQYF
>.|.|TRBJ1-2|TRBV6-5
TGTGCCAGCAGTTGGGGTGGAGGGCCAGGGTATGGCTACACCTTC
CASSWGGGPGYGYTF
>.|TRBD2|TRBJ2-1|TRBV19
TGTGCCAGTAGTACCGTACTAGCGGGGAATGAGCAGTTCTTC
CASSTVLAGNEQFF
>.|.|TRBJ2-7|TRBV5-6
TGTGCCAGCAGCTTGGAACCGCAGGCCGTCGAGCAGTACTTC
CASSLEPQAVEQYF
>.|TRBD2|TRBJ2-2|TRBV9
TGTGCCAGCAGCGTATCTCGGCTAGCGGACACCGGGGAGCTGTTTTTT
CASSVSRLADTGELFF